The T cell receptor (beta chain) described here comes from a study of T cells in tuberculosis. As for the study in general: The T cells targeted glucose monomycolate, a mycobacterial lipid, via CD1B. A South African cohort included IGRA-negative adolescents, latently infected IGRA-positive adolescents and adults with active tuberculosis.

The assay was immunoSEQ multiplex PCR, and TCRdb's table has in-frame clones only and misses some. The repertoire consists of about 33,000 clones, with less than 97% occurring once and the leading ten covering 2% to 3%. The CDR3 totals 15 residues. V lost 4 bases to trimming and J lost 1 base, with 15 bases between them. In germline, CDR1 is SQVTM, CDR2 ANQGSEA. At study entry, adolescents had tuberculin skin tests and IGRA screening. This chain connects TRBV29-1 to TRBJ2-3; a weak D match, TRBD1 (5 bases). This clonotype was sampled from a donor aged 10-30 years with latent tuberculosis or without tuberculosis infection. Sequencing input: PBMCs. In DNA, the CDR3 is TGCAGCGTTGGGGGCCTCGGTGGGGGCACAGATACGCAGTATTTT. This encodes CSVGGLGGGTDTQYF.